This T cell receptor beta chain was captured in a study of blood T cell repertoires in COVID-19. About the research overall: The United States, Italy and Spain were the sources of the acute and convalescent COVID-19 samples. The analysed material was cDNA or gDNA that came from T cells, B-cell-depleted T cells, or PBMCs.

CDR3 length: 17 amino acids. Germline V gene data show CDR1 as MNHEY and CDR2 as SVGEGT. The ends lost 3 bases at V and 0 bases at J; junction bases unmatched: 7. This clone has only a few counts. Authors' analysis steps: By means of reference gene primer amplification, nucleated cell counts were estimated. Produced via immunoSEQ multiplex PCR; TCRdb's table is partial and in-frame only. D and trimming were read from the DNA, whereas the V and J calls and clone size are those reported in that table. Among some 300,000 clones, around four fifths were seen once, and the ten largest hold around 3.7%. The TCR sequence derives from a woman aged 50 to 60 with active or convalescent COVID-19. The material sequenced was peripheral blood. The chain is built from TRBV6-2 or TRBV6-3 and TRBJ2-3; 9 nucleotides align to TRBD2. The CDR3 sequence is CASSYFIAGASTDTQYF. The CDR3 nucleotides read TGTGCCAGCAGTTATTTCATAGCGGGAGCGAGCACAGATACGCAGTATTTT.